These T cell receptor beta chains were read from a single sample in a study of shared clonotypes between healthy human individuals. The data were produced by immunoSEQ multiplex PCR, yet TCRdb's version contains in-frame clones alone and is incomplete. The sample contains about 510,000 clones, 90% to 97% of which appear only once. Sequencing used naive CD4+ T cells sorted from blood. These receptors came from a woman younger than 45 in good health. The CDR3 runs from the conserved cysteine through the conserved F or W. D genes are given only for firm matches. Some rows have no size entry. The others give once, few or many, or a class for an expanded clone.

v_call: TRBV29-1
d_call: -
j_call: TRBJ1-5
clone_size: -
cdr3_nt: TGCAGCGTCAAGACTAGAAGCAATCAGCCCCAGCATTTT
cdr3_aa: CSVKTRSNQPQHF

v_call: TRBV10-3
d_call: TRBD1
j_call: TRBJ2-5
clone_size: -
cdr3_nt: TGTGCCATCAGGAGCGGACAGGGGGCGCGGGAGCAGTACTTC
cdr3_aa: CAIRSGQGAREQYF

v_call: TRBV29-1
d_call: TRBD1
j_call: TRBJ2-3
clone_size: -
cdr3_nt: TGCAGCGAGACCGGGACAGGGTTAGGAGATACGCAGTATTTT
cdr3_aa: CSETGTGLGDTQYF

v_call: TRBV5-1
d_call: -
j_call: TRBJ2-7
clone_size: -
cdr3_nt: TGCGCCAGCAGCTTGGACTCATACTACGAGCAGTACTTC
cdr3_aa: CASSLDSYYEQYF

v_call: TRBV11-2
d_call: TRBD1
j_call: TRBJ1-1
clone_size: -
cdr3_nt: TGTGCCAGCAGCCGGGGACAGAATCCCACTGAAGCTTTCTTT
cdr3_aa: CASSRGQNPTEAFF

v_call: TRBV11-2
d_call: TRBD2
j_call: TRBJ2-5
clone_size: -
cdr3_nt: TGTGCCAGCAGCCCTCAGGTGGGACTAGCGGGAGGTCGCCAAGAGACCCAGTACTTC
cdr3_aa: CASSPQVGLAGGRQETQYF

v_call: TRBV6-5
d_call: -
j_call: TRBJ1-2
clone_size: -
cdr3_nt: TGTGCCAGCAGTTCGGACCCGTCAGCGTTTGGCTATGGCTACACCTTC
cdr3_aa: CASSSDPSAFGYGYTF

v_call: TRBV2
d_call: -
j_call: TRBJ1-1
clone_size: -
cdr3_nt: TGTGCCAGCAGTGATGGGGCAGGGGAGGTCACTGAAGCTTTCTTT
cdr3_aa: CASSDGAGEVTEAFF

v_call: TRBV5-1
d_call: TRBD2
j_call: TRBJ2-2
clone_size: -
cdr3_nt: TGCGCCAGCAGCTCCTTAGCGGGAGCCGGGGAGCTGTTTTTT
cdr3_aa: CASSSLAGAGELFF

v_call: TRBV15
d_call: -
j_call: TRBJ2-7
clone_size: -
cdr3_nt: TGTGCCACCAGCAGAGGGATCGCCGGTTCCTACGAGCAGTACTTC
cdr3_aa: CATSRGIAGSYEQYF

v_call: TRBV6-1
d_call: -
j_call: TRBJ2-2
clone_size: once
cdr3_nt: TGTGCCAGCAGTCGATGGAGCGCGAACACCGGGGAGCTGTTTTTT
cdr3_aa: CASSRWSANTGELFF

v_call: TRBV5-1
d_call: -
j_call: TRBJ2-7
clone_size: -
cdr3_nt: TGCGCCAGCAGCTTGGAAGGGAATCCCCTTAACTACGAGCAGTACTTC
cdr3_aa: CASSLEGNPLNYEQYF

v_call: TRBV27
d_call: TRBD2
j_call: TRBJ2-7
clone_size: once
cdr3_nt: TGTGCCAGCAGTCCCCACCAAACTAGCGGGAGCTCCTACGAGCAGTACTTC
cdr3_aa: CASSPHQTSGSSYEQYF

v_call: TRBV19
d_call: TRBD1
j_call: TRBJ2-3
clone_size: -
cdr3_nt: TGTGCCAGTAGTGTAACAGGGGGAGACTTCACAGATACGCAGTATTTT
cdr3_aa: CASSVTGGDFTDTQYF

v_call: TRBV5-4
d_call: TRBD2
j_call: TRBJ2-3
clone_size: -
cdr3_nt: TGTGCCAGCAGCACACGTTCCGGGACTAGCGGATCAGATACGCAGTATTTT
cdr3_aa: CASSTRSGTSGSDTQYF

v_call: TRBV10-3
d_call: -
j_call: TRBJ2-5
clone_size: -
cdr3_nt: TGTGCCATCAGTGAGTCCCGGCTAATGGAGACCCAGTACTTC
cdr3_aa: CAISESRLMETQYF

v_call: TRBV10-2
d_call: -
j_call: TRBJ2-7
clone_size: once
cdr3_nt: TGCGCCAGCAGTGGTATCAGTGGGAGCTACGAGCAGTACTTC
cdr3_aa: CASSGISGSYEQYF

v_call: TRBV30
d_call: -
j_call: TRBJ1-5
clone_size: -
cdr3_nt: TGTGCCTGGAGTACCGCTATCTTACGAGGTCAGCCCCAGCATTTT
cdr3_aa: CAWSTAILRGQPQHF

v_call: TRBV18
d_call: -
j_call: TRBJ2-7
clone_size: -
cdr3_nt: TGTGCCAGCTCCCGTACCTCCTCCGAGCAGTACTTC
cdr3_aa: CASSRTSSEQYF

v_call: TRBV7-3
d_call: -
j_call: TRBJ2-3
clone_size: -
cdr3_nt: TGTGCCAGCAGCGCGCAAATGTCTAGCATAGATACGCAGTATTTT
cdr3_aa: CASSAQMSSIDTQYF

v_call: TRBV15
d_call: TRBD1
j_call: TRBJ2-7
clone_size: -
cdr3_nt: TGTGCCACCAGCAGAGGAAGGACAGGGACCTACGAGCAGTACTTC
cdr3_aa: CATSRGRTGTYEQYF

v_call: TRBV19
d_call: TRBD2
j_call: TRBJ2-7
clone_size: -
cdr3_nt: TGTGCCAGTAATAACGGGGACTACTCCTACGAGCAGTACTTC
cdr3_aa: CASNNGDYSYEQYF

v_call: TRBV13
d_call: TRBD2
j_call: TRBJ2-7
clone_size: -
cdr3_nt: TGTGCCAGCAGCTCGACTAGCGGGGGGTTGAAGCAGTACTTC
cdr3_aa: CASSSTSGGLKQYF

v_call: TRBV12-2
d_call: -
j_call: TRBJ2-3
clone_size: once
cdr3_nt: TGTGCAAGTCGCTCGCGGGGGTTTGATACGCAGTATTTT
cdr3_aa: CASRSRGFDTQYF

v_call: TRBV7-2
d_call: TRBD2
j_call: TRBJ2-7
clone_size: -
cdr3_nt: TGTGCCAGCAGCTTAGTGGCTAGCGGGAGAAGAGGCGAGCAGTACTTC
cdr3_aa: CASSLVASGRRGEQYF

v_call: TRBV28
d_call: -
j_call: TRBJ1-1
clone_size: -
cdr3_nt: TGTGCCAGCTCCACTGGGGACACTGAAGCTTTCTTT
cdr3_aa: CASSTGDTEAFF

v_call: TRBV27
d_call: TRBD1
j_call: TRBJ2-1
clone_size: -
cdr3_nt: TGTGCCAGCAGTCTCCGGGACAGGGGGACCTACAATGAGCAGTTCTTC
cdr3_aa: CASSLRDRGTYNEQFF

v_call: TRBV7-8
d_call: -
j_call: TRBJ1-5
clone_size: -
cdr3_nt: TGTGCCAGCAGCGAAGGTGAGATGAGCAATCAGCCCCAGCATTTT
cdr3_aa: CASSEGEMSNQPQHF

v_call: TRBV5-1
d_call: -
j_call: TRBJ1-6
clone_size: -
cdr3_nt: TGCGCCAGCAGCTTGGCCGTGTACTCACCCCTCCACTTT
cdr3_aa: CASSLAVYSPLHF

v_call: TRBV2
d_call: TRBD2
j_call: TRBJ2-1
clone_size: -
cdr3_nt: TGTGCCAGCAGGATTTGGGGCGGGACCCGCGGGGGGAATGAGCAGTTCTTC
cdr3_aa: CASRIWGGTRGGNEQFF

v_call: TRBV5-1
d_call: TRBD2
j_call: TRBJ2-7
clone_size: -
cdr3_nt: TGCGCCAGCAGCCGGGTGGGTAGCGGGAGAGGGGTCTACGAGCAGTACTTC
cdr3_aa: CASSRVGSGRGVYEQYF

v_call: TRBV28
d_call: -
j_call: TRBJ2-7
clone_size: -
cdr3_nt: TGTGCCAGCAGTTTGCAACTAGCCCCCTACGAGCAGTACTTC
cdr3_aa: CASSLQLAPYEQYF

v_call: TRBV19
d_call: TRBD1
j_call: TRBJ1-2
clone_size: once
cdr3_nt: TGTGCCAGTAGTCGGGGACAGGGGGAGAAGGGCTACACCTTC
cdr3_aa: CASSRGQGEKGYTF

v_call: TRBV28
d_call: -
j_call: TRBJ1-3
clone_size: -
cdr3_nt: TGTGCCAGCAGATCCCGGGCGTGGGGGTGGGGAAACACCATATATTTT
cdr3_aa: CASRSRAWGWGNTIYF

v_call: TRBV5-1
d_call: TRBD2
j_call: TRBJ2-2
clone_size: -
cdr3_nt: TGCGCCAGCAGCTTGGAGTCTAGCGGGGCCGCGAACACCGGGGAGCTGTTTTTT
cdr3_aa: CASSLESSGAANTGELFF

v_call: TRBV18
d_call: -
j_call: TRBJ1-4
clone_size: -
cdr3_nt: TGTGCCAGCTCACCGTACGACGATTTTGAAAAACTGTTTTTT
cdr3_aa: CASSPYDDFEKLFF

v_call: TRBV28
d_call: -
j_call: TRBJ2-4
clone_size: -
cdr3_nt: TGTGCCAGCAGTTCCGGCGGGACGCCCAAAAACATTCAGTACTTC
cdr3_aa: CASSSGGTPKNIQYF

v_call: TRBV28
d_call: TRBD2
j_call: TRBJ2-2
clone_size: -
cdr3_nt: TGTGCCAGCAGCGCCAGGACTAGCGGGAGCTACGGGGAGCTGTTTTTT
cdr3_aa: CASSARTSGSYGELFF

v_call: TRBV29-1
d_call: -
j_call: TRBJ2-5
clone_size: -
cdr3_nt: TGCAGCGTTGGCGGCCATGAAGAGACCCAGTACTTC
cdr3_aa: CSVGGHEETQYF

v_call: TRBV28
d_call: -
j_call: TRBJ2-1
clone_size: -
cdr3_nt: TGTGCCAGCAGTTTTGGCAGGGAAAATGAGCAGTTCTTC
cdr3_aa: CASSFGRENEQFF

v_call: TRBV2
d_call: -
j_call: TRBJ2-5
clone_size: -
cdr3_nt: TGTGCCAGCAGTGGGGTGGACGGCCTCCTCGAGACCCAGTACTTC
cdr3_aa: CASSGVDGLLETQYF

v_call: TRBV21-1
d_call: -
j_call: TRBJ2-2
clone_size: -
cdr3_nt: TGTGCCAGCAGCAATAAAGGACGGAACACCGGGGAGCTGTTTTTT
cdr3_aa: CASSNKGRNTGELFF

v_call: TRBV11-3
d_call: TRBD2
j_call: TRBJ2-1
clone_size: -
cdr3_nt: TGTGCCAGCAGCCCTAGCGGGAGCTCCTACAATGAGCAGTTCTTC
cdr3_aa: CASSPSGSSYNEQFF

v_call: TRBV2
d_call: -
j_call: TRBJ2-1
clone_size: -
cdr3_nt: TGTGCCAGCAGTGAACAGGGGTTTAATGAGCAGTTCTTC
cdr3_aa: CASSEQGFNEQFF

v_call: TRBV9
d_call: TRBD1
j_call: TRBJ2-5
clone_size: -
cdr3_nt: TGTGCCAGCAGCGGCCGACAGGGAAGGCAAGAGACCCAGTACTTC
cdr3_aa: CASSGRQGRQETQYF

v_call: TRBV5-1
d_call: -
j_call: TRBJ2-5
clone_size: -
cdr3_nt: TGCGCCAGCAGCCTAATGACTAATCAAGAGACCCAGTACTTC
cdr3_aa: CASSLMTNQETQYF

v_call: TRBV27
d_call: TRBD1
j_call: TRBJ1-1
clone_size: -
cdr3_nt: TGTGCCAGCAGTAACTCCGGGACAGCAAGCACTGAAGCTTTCTTT
cdr3_aa: CASSNSGTASTEAFF

v_call: TRBV5-1
d_call: -
j_call: TRBJ2-3
clone_size: -
cdr3_nt: TGCGCCAGCAGCCAAGTAGGGACAGATACGCAGTATTTT
cdr3_aa: CASSQVGTDTQYF

v_call: TRBV27
d_call: -
j_call: TRBJ2-1
clone_size: -
cdr3_nt: TGTGCCAGCAGTTTAAGCCTAGCCTCTGGCAATGAGCAGTTCTTC
cdr3_aa: CASSLSLASGNEQFF

v_call: TRBV6-1
d_call: -
j_call: TRBJ1-4
clone_size: -
cdr3_nt: TGTGCCAGCACACAGGGCAGGGAAAAACTGTTTTTT
cdr3_aa: CASTQGREKLFF